Below, 16 T cell receptor beta chains from the same sample are listed, as sequenced in a study of T cell repertoires in cytomegalovirus infection (dated by TCRdb to about 2019). Sequencing was carried out with an Illumina HiSeq 1500. TCRdb cleaned the public reads at Q25 with fastp, built clones with MiXCR and kept in-frame beta chains. Rows are unified per CDR3 protein, each entry keeping the most common DNA and genes. A total of 450,000 to 650,000 distinct CDR3 sequences appear in this sample, about 25% of them only once. Around 13% of the sample lies in the top ten. Material for sequencing was PBMCs. The source of these receptors is a human donor in good health (CMV status not recorded). Some clones in this sample may be carry-over from other donors' samples.

The chain has TRBV6-1 and TRBJ1-6; D is unresolved. The germline CDR1 and CDR2 sequences are MNHNS and SASEGT. The germline V and J ends were trimmed by 7 bases and 7 bases, with 11 bases remaining between them. CDR3 length equals 13 residues. The CDR3, as DNA: TGTGCCAGCATGCGTCAAGCCAATTCACCCCTCCACTTT. Amino acid sequence: CASMRQANSPLHF.

This chain links TRBV7-9 with TRBJ2-1, with D perhaps matching TRBD2 (6 bases). This CDR3 is built from 16 residues. Trimming cost V 2 bases and J 4 bases, with 15 bases left between them. Germline CDR1 and CDR2: SEHNR and FQNEAQ (reference sequence). The CDR3 sequence is CASSLSQAAGYNEQFF. CDR3 DNA sequence: TGTGCCAGCAGCTTATCTCAGGCGGCGGGATACAATGAGCAGTTCTTC.

This clonotype was counted between two and nine times. The rearrangement links TRBV6-2 or TRBV6-3 to TRBJ1-5; D call uncertain. The length of the CDR3 is 14 residues. With 2 bases removed from V and 2 bases from J, the gap between germline ends came to 7 bases. CDR1 and CDR2 (germline): MNHEY, SVGEGT. This chain's CDR3 is CASSYTGGNQPQHF. The CDR3 region has the DNA TGTGCCAGCAGTTACACCGGAGGCAATCAGCCCCAGCATTTT.

This clonotype was observed a few times. The genes are TRBV7-8 and TRBJ1-1, with TRBD1 matching 7 bases. Germline CDR1 is SGHVS and CDR2 is FQNEAQ. V lost 1 base, J lost 6 bases, and 2 bases stayed unmatched. The CDR3 covers 13 residues. The DNA of the CDR3 is TGTGCCAGCAGCTTAGGGACAGGCCCTGAAGCTTTCTTT. As protein: CASSLGTGPEAFF.

The chain employs TRBV6-6 and TRBJ1-1; possibly TRBD1 for D (6 bases). CDR3 size: 17 residues. V was trimmed by 0 bases and J by 1 base, leaving 15 bases between them. Germline CDR1 MNHNY, CDR2 SVGAGI (reference sequence). CDR3 region: CASSYSSMAGANTEAFF. The CDR3 coding sequence is TGTGCCAGCAGTTACTCGAGTATGGCAGGGGCGAACACTGAAGCTTTCTTT.

J is TRBJ1-1 and V is TRBV3-1; D call uncertain. The germline V gene encodes CDR1 LGHDT and CDR2 YNNKEL (reference sequence). The CDR3 runs 14 residues. With 4 bases removed from V and 6 bases from J, the gap between germline ends came to 15 bases. CDR3 amino acids: CASSPALLSAEAFF. CDR3 coding DNA: TGTGCCAGCAGCCCAGCCCTCCTGAGCGCTGAAGCTTTCTTT.

This chain connects TRBV18 to TRBJ1-1, with D perhaps TRBD1 (5 bases). The V and J ends lost 3 bases and 1 base respectively, with 12 bases between them. The CDR3 consists of 15 residues. Looked up from germline, CDR1 is KGHSH and CDR2 is LQKENI. CDR3 sequence (DNA): TGTGCCAGCTCACCTAGGGTACAGGAGAACACTGAAGCTTTCTTT. Translated, it gives CASSPRVQENTEAFF.

The rearrangement links TRBV12-3 or TRBV12-4 to TRBJ1-3, with TRBD1 identical over 9 bases. Losses at the gene ends were 0 bases for V and 6 bases for J; bases not matched to a gene: 3. CDR3 length: 15 residues. CDR3 residues: CASSLATGGKNTIYF. The DNA of the CDR3 is TGTGCCAGCAGTTTAGCAACAGGGGGCAAAAACACCATATATTTT.

Many counts were recorded for this clonotype. At one end the junction does not follow the germline gene, possibly because of a read error. This chain uses TRBV7-7 with TRBJ2-1; D remains unclear. This CDR3 is 12 amino acids long. Germline CDR1 and CDR2: SSHAT and FNYEAQ (reference sequence). CDR3 nucleotide sequence: TGTGCTAGCAGCTTATTGGACAATGAGCAGTTCTTC. Protein product: CASSLLDNEQFF.

The rearrangement uses TRBV29-1 and TRBJ1-5; maybe TRBD1 (5 bases). CDR1 and CDR2 from the germline V gene are SQVTM and ANQGSEA. V lost 6 bases and J 0 bases, leaving 12 bases between the germline ends. The CDR3 is 14 amino acids. In DNA form, the CDR3 reads TGCAGCGTCGGGGGACTGACTAGCAATCAGCCCCAGCATTTT. This translates into CSVGGLTSNQPQHF.

The rearrangement joins TRBV12-3 or TRBV12-4 to TRBJ2-1, with a weak D call TRBD2 (5 bases). V lost 6 bases to trimming and J lost 5 bases, with 14 bases between them. The CDR3 is made up of 14 amino acids. In nucleotides, the CDR3 is TGTGCCAGCAGCGGGGAAGGGTCCCACAATGAGCAGTTCTTC. Translating gives CASSGEGSHNEQFF.

The gene calls are TRBV12-3 or TRBV12-4 and TRBJ1-5; 7 positions agree with TRBD1. CDR3 length: 16 residues. With V trimmed by 4 bases and J by 1 base, 7 bases remained unmatched. The CDR3 coding sequence is TGTGCCAGCAGTTCTAGACAGGGCGGGAGCAATCAGCCCCAGCATTTT. Residues: CASSSRQGGSNQPQHF.

This clonotype was recorded many times. The V call is TRBV7-2, the J call TRBJ2-4; 9 bases agree with TRBD1. Per germline, CDR1 SGHTA and CDR2 FQGNSA. With V trimmed by 5 bases and J by 6 bases, 5 bases remained unmatched. There are 14 residues in the CDR3. This CDR3 reads CASSLEQGANIQYF. CDR3 DNA sequence: TGTGCCAGCAGCCTAGAACAGGGGGCAAACATTCAGTACTTC.

This clonotype appeared once. V and J are TRBV19 and TRBJ2-7, with D perhaps TRBD2 (5 bases). The V gene's germline CDR1 is LNHDA and CDR2 SQIVND (reference sequence). The V and J ends lost 3 bases and 4 bases respectively, with 19 bases between them. The CDR3 extends over 16 amino acids. CDR3 DNA sequence: TGTGCCAGTAGTATTATGTTCCGGGCGGGTAAGTACGAGCAGTACGTC. It specifies CASSIMFRAGKYEQYV.

This clonotype has just a few counts. At one end the junction does not follow the germline gene, possibly because of a read error. This chain connects TRBV11-2 to TRBJ2-1; maybe TRBD1 (6 bases). CDR1 is SGHAT and CDR2 is FQNNGV in the germline V gene. This CDR3 contains 14 residues. The CDR3 DNA is TGTGCCAGCACCGACCGGGGCAGGGACAATGAGCGGTTCTTC. Residues: CASTDRGRDNERFF.

This chain connects TRBV4-3 to TRBJ2-7; a weak D match, TRBD2 (5 bases). Germline V CDR1 and CDR2: LGHNA, YSLEER. Trimming left V 0 bases short and J 5 bases short, with 14 bases between. CDR3 length equals 15 residues. CDR3 region: CASSQDRLAPNEQYF. DNA for the CDR3: TGCGCCAGCAGCCAAGATCGGCTAGCTCCAAACGAGCAGTACTTC.